A single sample is the source of the 12 T cell receptor beta chains below, sequenced in a study of neurological immune-mediated disorders. Each CDR3 protein gets one entry after TCRdb re-called the 5' RACE reads with MiXCR. The data show about 46,000 distinct CDR3 sequences, about 2% seen once. Sequencing used PBMCs. The receptor source for this set is a woman between 35 and 50 years old with multiple sclerosis.

This clonotype came up many times. The chain combines TRBV7-9 with TRBJ1-5, with D unclear. CDR3 length: 11 amino acids. Germline CDR1 SEHNR, CDR2 FQNEAQ (reference sequence). With 1 base removed from V and 13 bases from J, the gap between germline ends came to 8 bases. Written as DNA, the CDR3 is TGTGCCAGCAGCTTAGGGGAGAAACAGCATTTT. It encodes CASSLGEKQHF.

This clonotype was observed at least ten times. The chain carries TRBV7-2 and TRBJ1-5; D might be TRBD1 (5 bases). Trimming took off 3 bases at V and 5 bases at J, with 14 bases between the two ends. CDR3 size: 15 residues. Per the germline V gene, CDR1 is SGHTA and CDR2 is FQGNSA. CDR3 nucleotide sequence: TGTGCCAGCAGCTTTATATGGGGGGAGGATCAGCCCCAGCATTTT. Encoded protein: CASSFIWGEDQPQHF.

This clonotype has at least ten counts. V usage is TRBV5-1 and J usage is TRBJ2-3, with 9 bases lining up with TRBD2. V trimming: 4 bases; J trimming: 4 bases; junction bases outside the gene matches: 4. The germline gives CDR1 SGHRS, CDR2 YFSETQ. This CDR3 has 14 amino acids. This chain's CDR3 is CASSPAGGSDTQYF. The CDR3 DNA follows: TGCGCCAGCAGCCCAGCGGGGGGTTCAGATACGCAGTATTTT.

This clonotype was observed at least ten times. This chain joins TRBV4-1 and TRBJ2-7; the D gene is possibly TRBD2 (5 bases). The CDR3 is 16 residues long. Germline V lookup: CDR1 MGHRA, CDR2 YSYEKL. Between the trimmed V and J ends, which lost 0 bases and 0 bases, there was a span of 12 bases. The CDR3 region has the DNA TGCGCCAGCAGCCAAGATCTACTAGAAGGCTCCTACGAGCAGTACTTC. It codes for CASSQDLLEGSYEQYF.

The sample holds many counts of this clonotype. This rearrangement joins TRBV12-3 or TRBV12-4 to TRBJ2-3; either TRBD1 or TRBD2 may supply D (5 bases each). Trimming took 5 bases from V and 4 from J, leaving 16 bases between them. CDR3 size: 15 residues. The DNA of the CDR3 is TGTGCCAGCAGTAAAGGGGCCATGGGGGCAGATACGCAGTATTTT. It is translated as CASSKGAMGADTQYF.

This clonotype was seen at least ten times. The V and J genes are TRBV10-3 and TRBJ1-1; no firm D call. The germline V and J ends were trimmed by 6 bases and 7 bases, with 15 bases remaining between them. The germline V gene has CDR1 ENHRY and CDR2 SYGVKD. This CDR3 region has 13 residues. This CDR3 reads CAIRPPDGSEAFF. The CDR3 nucleotides read TGTGCCATCAGGCCCCCGGACGGAAGTGAAGCTTTCTTT.

In this sample, this clonotype turned up a few times. This chain uses TRBV6-5 with TRBJ2-1, with 8 bases lining up with TRBD2. The junction had 6 bases not matched to a gene; V was cut back by 4 bases and J by 4 bases. Germline lookup yields CDR1 MNHEY and CDR2 SVGAGI. The CDR3 has 15 amino acids. Here the CDR3 DNA reads TGTGCCAGCAGTTCGAGCGGGGGCCTATACAATGAGCAGTTCTTC. Amino acids: CASSSSGGLYNEQFF.

This clonotype was detected ten times or more. This chain connects TRBV19 to TRBJ1-1, with D possibly being TRBD1 (5 bases). The CDR3 is 15 amino acids. Trimming shortened V by 3 bases and J by 0 bases, and 11 bases separated the two germline ends. The germline CDR1 and CDR2 sequences are LNHDA and SQIVND (reference sequence). CDR3: CASSIPDSMNTEAFF. The CDR3 nucleotides are TGTGCCAGTAGTATCCCCGACAGCATGAACACTGAAGCTTTCTTT.

The sample holds many counts of this clonotype. The chain employs TRBV5-1 and TRBJ2-7; no definite D call. Germline CDR1 SGHRS, CDR2 YFSETQ. The CDR3 length is 14 residues. V lost 0 bases, J lost 2 bases, and 9 bases lay in between. CDR3: CASSLAGQTYEQYF. The CDR3 bases are TGCGCCAGCAGCTTGGCCGGGCAGACCTACGAGCAGTACTTC.

In this sample, this clonotype turned up many times. This chain joins TRBV20-1 and TRBJ1-2; 8 bases line up with TRBD1. With V trimmed by 5 bases and J by 8 bases, 16 bases remained unmatched. Germline V gene lookup returns CDR1 DFQATT and CDR2 SNEGSKA (reference sequence). The CDR3 is 15 amino acids. CDR3 bases: TGCAGTGCTTATGATTCTAAGCAGGGGGCCCGGGGCTACACCTTC. Residues: CSAYDSKQGARGYTF.

This clonotype occurred many times. The chain has TRBV19 and TRBJ2-1; 7 nucleotides align to TRBD1. The ends lost 4 bases at V and 5 bases at J; junction bases unmatched: 2. The germline CDR1 and CDR2 sequences are LNHDA and SQIVND (reference sequence). The CDR3 contains 13 residues. CDR3 in amino acids: CASSTGQNNEQFF. In nucleotides, the CDR3 is TGTGCCAGTAGTACGGGACAGAACAATGAGCAGTTCTTC.

This clonotype showed up many times. The V gene is TRBV9, the J gene TRBJ2-3; D gene ambiguous. This CDR3 has 14 residues. Trimming pared 0 bases from V and 2 bases from J, leaving 7 bases between. The germline CDR1 and CDR2 sequences are SGDLS and YYNGEE. The CDR3 region has the DNA TGTGCCAGCAGCGTAGAAGTGGACACAGATACGCAGTATTTT. It translates to CASSVEVDTDTQYF.